These 25 T cell receptor beta chains came from one sample sequenced in a study of T cell repertoires in cytomegalovirus infection. TCRdb called the reads again in MiXCR, with one record for every CDR3 protein. Of roughly 46,000 distinct CDR3 sequences listed, roughly 22% are singletons. Their antigen targets remain unknown. Sequenced input: PBMCs, sequenced either directly or after in vitro stimulation (not recorded which). The source of these receptors is a human donor in good health (CMV status not recorded). Some clones in this sample may be carry-over from other donors' samples.

This clonotype was observed many times. J is TRBJ2-2 and V is TRBV12-3 or TRBV12-4; 8 bases line up with TRBD1. The CDR3 contains 17 residues. J was trimmed by 1 base and V by 5 bases; bases with no gene match: 9. CDR3 DNA: TGTGCCAGCAGTACAGGGAGACAGGGGTGGAACACCGGGGAGCTGTTTTTT. Translation gives CASSTGRQGWNTGELFF.

This clonotype was seen a few times. V is TRBV10-3 and J is TRBJ2-1, with D perhaps TRBD2 (6 bases). This CDR3 has 13 residues. V was shortened by 8 bases and J by 4 bases, with 12 bases between the two germline ends. Per the germline V gene, CDR1 is ENHRY and CDR2 is SYGVKD. The CDR3, as DNA: TGTGCCATCGAGGGACTGGGTTACAATGAGCAGTTCTTC. It is translated as CAIEGLGYNEQFF.

The chain employs TRBV4-3 and TRBJ2-7; D uncertain. The germline V gene has CDR1 LGHNA and CDR2 YSLEER. The CDR3 has 15 residues. Trimming took 0 bases from V and 0 from J, leaving 9 bases between them. This CDR3 reads CASSQEGDVSYEQYF. For the CDR3, the DNA is TGCGCCAGCAGCCAAGAAGGAGACGTCTCCTACGAGCAGTACTTC.

This clonotype was observed once. The genes are TRBV28 and TRBJ2-7, with D perhaps matching TRBD1 (5 bases). This CDR3 has 15 amino acids. V lost 5 bases to trimming and J lost 0 bases, with 14 bases between them. Germline CDR1 and CDR2: MDHEN and SYDVKM. The CDR3 region has the DNA TGTGCCAGCAGTAAATGGGGCGTAAGCTCCTACGAGCAGTACTTC. Amino acids: CASSKWGVSSYEQYF. The full variable domain, completed using reference TRBV28 and TRBJ2-7, is DVKVTQSSRYLVKRTGEKVFLECVQDMDHENMFWYRQDPGLGLRLIYFSYDVKMKEKGDIPEGYSVSREKKERFSLILESASTNQTSMYLCASSKWGVSSYEQYFGPGTRLTVT.

V gene TRBV12-3 or TRBV12-4 combines with J gene TRBJ1-1; a possible D gene is TRBD1 (5 bases). Trimming took off 8 bases at V and 4 bases at J, with 17 bases between the two ends. This CDR3 is 14 amino acids long. The CDR3 nucleotides read TGTGCCAGCGCGGACGCCCGGGGGGGCACTGAAGCTTTCTTT. Translation gives CASADARGGTEAFF.

This clonotype appeared many times. The V call is TRBV7-9, the J call TRBJ2-7; TRBD2 aligns across 9 bases. The CDR3 totals 16 residues. V trimming: 4 bases; J trimming: 2 bases; junction bases outside the gene matches: 9. Germline CDR1 and CDR2: SEHNR and FQNEAQ (reference sequence). The CDR3 nucleotides are TGTGCCAGCAGCTCCCGGACCGGCGGGAGGGCCTACGAGCAGTACTTC. Translation gives CASSSRTGGRAYEQYF.

Concerning this clonotype: This may be a read error, as it is one base from a much larger clone. The J gene is TRBJ1-4, the V gene TRBV12-3 or TRBV12-4; D gene unclear. V lost 3 bases and J lost 8, with 4 bases in between. This CDR3 has 11 amino acids. In nucleotides, the CDR3 is TGTGCCAGCAGTTTTAAGGAAAAACTGTTTTTT. The encoded protein is CASSFKEKLFF.

This clonotype was found many times. CDR3 DNA sequence: TGTGCCAGCAGCTCCCCAAGGGTGAGCCCTCGAAACAATGAGCAGTTCTTC. This sequence encodes CASSSPRVSPRNNEQFF. The chain couples TRBV7-8 to TRBJ2-1, with unresolved D. The V gene lost 4 bases and the J gene lost 5 bases, with 21 bases spanning the gap. Germline CDR1 SGHVS, CDR2 FQNEAQ. The CDR3 contains 17 residues.

CDR3: CAIHGLAGGYNEQFF. The CDR3 DNA sequence: TGTGCCATCCACGGACTAGCGGGGGGTTACAATGAGCAGTTCTTC. The chain combines TRBV6-1 with TRBJ2-1; 14 bases match TRBD2. Looked up from germline, CDR1 is MNHNS and CDR2 is SASEGT. The J segment lost 4 bases and the V segment lost 10 bases, leaving 6 bases of the junction unmatched. This CDR3 spans 15 amino acids.

This clonotype occurred many times. The CDR3: CATRGGSYNEQFF. The CDR3 coding sequence is TGTGCCACCCGCGGAGGCTCCTACAATGAGCAGTTCTTC. The chain couples TRBV10-3 to TRBJ2-1; a weak D match, TRBD2 (5 bases). Trimming removed 10 bases from V and 0 bases from J, with 10 bases in between. Germline CDR1 and CDR2: ENHRY and SYGVKD. The CDR3 spans 13 residues.

Many counts were recorded for this clonotype. This chain uses TRBV7-2 with TRBJ2-1; TRBD2 aligns across 9 bases. The CDR3 loop spans 17 amino acids. V was clipped by 7 bases and J by 0 bases; unmatched bases: 10. CDR1 SGHTA and CDR2 FQGNSA come from the germline V gene. This CDR3 reads CASTETRRGGSYNEQFF. The CDR3 DNA follows: TGTGCCAGCACCGAGACTAGGCGGGGGGGCTCCTACAATGAGCAGTTCTTC.

This clonotype was seen at least ten times. The chain links TRBV12-3 or TRBV12-4 to TRBJ2-3; no firm D call. The CDR3 is 14 amino acids. V shed 3 bases and J shed 2 bases, with 9 bases lying between them. The CDR3 is CASSFGSFTDTQYF. The CDR3 nucleotides are TGTGCCAGCAGTTTCGGCAGTTTCACAGATACGCAGTATTTT.

This clonotype was recorded at least ten times. This sequence joins TRBV7-2 and TRBJ1-2, with 8 bases identical to TRBD1. Losses at the gene ends were 2 bases for V and 6 bases for J; bases not matched to a gene: 5. The germline V gene has CDR1 SGHTA and CDR2 FQGNSA. The CDR3 is made up of 14 amino acids. The CDR3 protein is CASSLQGARDGYTF. Written as DNA, the CDR3 is TGTGCCAGCAGCTTACAGGGGGCGCGGGATGGCTACACCTTC.

This clonotype was recorded a few times. The chain uses TRBV7-2 and TRBJ1-2; D not certain. This CDR3 is 12 amino acids long. Germline assignment: CDR1 SGHTA and CDR2 FQGNSA. Trimming removed 5 bases at V and 8 bases at J, with 12 bases between. The chain's CDR3 is CASSERSSGYTF. The CDR3 DNA is TGTGCCAGCAGCGAAAGGTCTTCGGGCTACACCTTC.

DNA of the CDR3: TGTGCCAGTAGACGAGGAGGACAGGGGTACAATGAGCAGTTCTTC. Amino acids: CASRRGGQGYNEQFF. The chain uses TRBV19 and TRBJ2-1; 9 nucleotides align to TRBD1. Germline V lookup: CDR1 LNHDA, CDR2 SQIVND (reference sequence). CDR3 size: 15 residues. The V segment lost 6 bases and the J segment 4 bases; nucleotides outside the gene matches: 7.

The table lists this clonotype with a few counts. V is TRBV11-2 and J is TRBJ2-5; D unresolved. The V gene lost 2 bases and the J gene lost 3 bases, with 10 bases spanning the gap. Germline V lookup: CDR1 SGHAT, CDR2 FQNNGV. The length of the CDR3 is 14 residues. CDR3: CASSLFLTEETQYF. The CDR3 nucleotides are TGTGCCAGCAGCTTATTTCTAACGGAAGAGACCCAGTACTTC.

The chain recombines TRBV6-1 with TRBJ1-1; D is ambiguous. This CDR3 is built from 14 residues. CDR1 and CDR2 from the germline V gene are MNHNS and SASEGT. Trimming took off 4 bases at V and 4 bases at J, with 13 bases between the two ends. CDR3 amino acids: CASSVNGLGTEAFF. As DNA, the CDR3 is TGTGCCAGCAGTGTGAACGGCCTTGGCACTGAAGCTTTCTTT.

This clonotype came up a few times. The V gene is TRBV7-2, the J gene TRBJ2-4; 9 bases match TRBD2. V was pared by 5 bases and J by 8 bases, with 7 bases of the junction left unmatched. The V gene's germline CDR1 is SGHTA and CDR2 FQGNSA. This CDR3 spans 14 amino acids. The CDR3 loop reads CASSPWTSDHIQYF. DNA of the CDR3: TGTGCCAGCAGCCCATGGACTAGCGATCACATTCAGTACTTC.

The rearrangement links TRBV5-1 to TRBJ2-3, with 8 bases identical to TRBD2. Looked up from germline, CDR1 is SGHRS and CDR2 is YFSETQ. V lost 4 bases and J lost 1; bases outside the gene matches: 8. CDR3 length: 16 amino acids. The CDR3: CASSRRTTSGTDTQYF. The CDR3 nucleotides read TGCGCCAGCAGCCGTAGAACGACTAGCGGCACAGATACGCAGTATTTT. Full variable domain (rest looked up from reference TRBV5-1 and TRBJ2-3): KAGVTQTPRYLIKTRGQQVTLSCSPISGHRSVSWYQQTPGQGLQFLFEYFSETQRNKGNFPGRFSGRQFSNSRSEMNVSTLELGDSALYLCASSRRTTSGTDTQYFGPGTRLTVL.

The rearrangement uses TRBV20-1 and TRBJ2-1; TRBD2 aligns across 7 bases. This CDR3 is built from 14 residues. Looked up from germline, CDR1 is DFQATT and CDR2 is SNEGSKA (reference sequence). The ends lost 6 bases at V and 3 bases at J; junction bases unmatched: 8. CDR3 DNA: TGCAGTGCCAGACGCGGGAGCATCTACAATGAGCAGTTCTTC. This sequence encodes CSARRGSIYNEQFF.

This clonotype turned up a few times. The rearrangement joins TRBV20-1 to TRBJ2-7; D is possibly TRBD1 or TRBD2 (5 bases each). CDR3 length: 16 residues. Germline lookup yields CDR1 DFQATT and CDR2 SNEGSKA (reference sequence). Trimming took 5 bases from V and 0 from J, leaving 20 bases between them. The CDR3, as DNA: TGCAGTGCTGACAGTGCGTTAGAAACTAGCTCCTACGAGCAGTACTTC. Amino acid sequence: CSADSALETSSYEQYF.

This chain uses TRBV4-2 with TRBJ2-1; D assignment may be TRBD1 or TRBD2 (5 bases each). This CDR3 has 15 amino acids. Germline V lookup: CDR1 LGHNA, CDR2 YNFKEQ. The V end lost 0 bases, the J end lost 7 bases, and 13 bases lay between the germline ends. The CDR3 DNA is TGTGCCAGCAGCCAAGAATGGGACCCTTTAAATGAGCAGTTCTTC. It is translated as CASSQEWDPLNEQFF.

This clonotype was seen more than once but under ten times. J is TRBJ2-1 and V is TRBV25-1, with D unresolved. The V end was cut by 1 base, the J end by 8 bases, with 15 bases between. From germline, CDR1 is MGHDK and CDR2 SYGVNS. CDR3 length equals 15 residues. The CDR3 region has the DNA TGTGCCAGCAGTGAATCTCCCGAGGTAGCCGATGAGCAGTTCTTC. Amino acid sequence: CASSESPEVADEQFF. Looking up the rest from reference TRBV25-1 and TRBJ2-1 gives the full variable domain: EADIYQTPRYLVIGTGKKITLECSQTMGHDKMYWYQQDPGMELHLIHYSYGVNSTEKGDLSSESTVSRIRTEHFPLTLESARPSHTSQYLCASSESPEVADEQFFGPGTRLTVL.

This sequence joins TRBV20-1 and TRBJ2-2, with 7 nucleotides matching TRBD2. The V gene's germline CDR1 is DFQATT and CDR2 SNEGSKA (reference sequence). CDR3 length equals 15 residues. Trimming removed 3 bases from V and 5 bases from J; junction bases left unmatched: 9. The CDR3 DNA sequence: TGCAGTGCTAGGGGGGGGAGGGCTGGGACCGGGGAGCTGTTTTTT. This encodes CSARGGRAGTGELFF.

This clonotype was detected ten times or more. The rearrangement uses TRBV6-1 and TRBJ2-6; D remains ambiguous. The CDR3 loop spans 15 amino acids. Trimming left V 6 bases short and J 4 bases short, with 13 bases between. Germline values: CDR1 MNHNS, CDR2 SASEGT. The CDR3 protein is CASSPGVSGANVLTF. CDR3 nucleotides: TGTGCCAGCAGCCCTGGGGTCTCCGGGGCCAACGTCCTGACTTTC.